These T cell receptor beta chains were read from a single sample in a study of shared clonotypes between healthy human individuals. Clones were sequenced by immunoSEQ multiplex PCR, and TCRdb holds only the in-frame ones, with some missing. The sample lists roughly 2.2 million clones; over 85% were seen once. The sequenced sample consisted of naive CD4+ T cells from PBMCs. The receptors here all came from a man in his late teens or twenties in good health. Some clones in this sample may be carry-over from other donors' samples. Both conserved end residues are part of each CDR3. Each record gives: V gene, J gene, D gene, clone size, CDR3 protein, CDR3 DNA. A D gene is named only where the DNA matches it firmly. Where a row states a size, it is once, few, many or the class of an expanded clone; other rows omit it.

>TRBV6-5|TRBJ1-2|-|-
CASSPPPDRFKGYTF
TGTGCCAGCAGTCCACCCCCCGATCGCTTTAAGGGCTACACCTTC
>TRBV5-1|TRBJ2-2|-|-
CASSPDPPGRNTGELFF
TGCGCCAGCAGCCCCGACCCCCCGGGCAGGAACACCGGGGAGCTGTTTTTT
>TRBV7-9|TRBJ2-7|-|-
CASSLVTGQDYEQYF
TGTGCCAGCAGCTTAGTGACAGGTCAGGACTACGAGCAGTACTTC
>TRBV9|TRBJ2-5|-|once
CASSKRTASQETQYF
TGTGCCAGCAGCAAGCGCACAGCCTCCCAAGAGACCCAGTACTTC
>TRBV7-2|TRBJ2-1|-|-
CASSPPGGSSYNEQFF
TGTGCCAGCAGCCCCCCAGGGGGGAGCTCCTACAATGAGCAGTTCTTC
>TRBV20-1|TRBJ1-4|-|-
CSASRGEKLFF
TGCAGTGCTTCTCGAGGGGAAAAACTGTTTTTT
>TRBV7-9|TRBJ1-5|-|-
CASSWAQDQPQHF
TGTGCCAGCAGCTGGGCCCAAGATCAGCCCCAGCATTTT
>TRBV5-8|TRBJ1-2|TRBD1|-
CASSLAFSGTVANYGYTF
TGTGCCAGCAGCCTGGCTTTTTCCGGGACAGTAGCTAACTATGGCTACACCTTC
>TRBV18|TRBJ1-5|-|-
CASSPVVDVEPQHF
TGTGCCAGCTCACCAGTCGTAGACGTCGAGCCCCAGCATTTT
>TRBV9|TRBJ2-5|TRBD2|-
CASSSSGYQETQYF
TGTGCCAGCAGTTCTAGCGGATATCAAGAGACCCAGTACTTC
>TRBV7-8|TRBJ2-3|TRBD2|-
CASSLMGAGGGTDTQYF
TGTGCCAGCAGCTTAATGGGCGCCGGGGGGGGTACAGATACGCAGTATTTT
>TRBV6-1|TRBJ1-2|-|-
CASSEAGGPYGYTF
TGTGCCAGCAGTGAAGCGGGGGGTCCGTATGGCTACACCTTC
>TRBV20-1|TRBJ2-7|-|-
CSARYRDEQYF
TGCAGTGCTAGGTACAGGGACGAGCAGTACTTC
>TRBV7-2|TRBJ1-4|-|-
CRGGDATNEKLFF
TGTCGAGGGGGGGATGCAACTAATGAAAAACTGTTTTTT
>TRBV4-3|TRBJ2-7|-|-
CASSQEVGVWQYF
TGCGCCAGCAGCCAAGAAGTAGGAGTATGGCAGTACTTC
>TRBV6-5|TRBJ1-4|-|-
CASSYSQGAYEKLFF
TGTGCCAGCAGTTACTCACAGGGCGCGTATGAAAAACTGTTTTTT
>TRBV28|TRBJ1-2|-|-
CASSLHGAAYGYTF
TGTGCCAGCAGTTTACACGGGGCTGCCTATGGCTACACCTTC
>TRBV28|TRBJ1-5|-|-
CANRLGPGGPQHF
TGTGCCAACCGACTGGGACCCGGGGGGCCCCAGCATTTT
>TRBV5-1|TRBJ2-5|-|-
CASRDYQETQYF
TGCGCCAGCAGGGACTACCAAGAGACCCAGTACTTC
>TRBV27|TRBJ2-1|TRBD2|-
CASSPQREGGNEQFF
TGTGCCAGCAGTCCCCAGCGGGAGGGAGGCAATGAGCAGTTCTTC
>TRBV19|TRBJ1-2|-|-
CASSIRGGMYGYTF
TGTGCCAGTAGTATACGGGGAGGGATGTATGGCTACACCTTC
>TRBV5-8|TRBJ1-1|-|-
CASSLATGVRGTEAFF
TGTGCCAGCAGCTTGGCCACCGGGGTAAGAGGCACTGAAGCTTTCTTT
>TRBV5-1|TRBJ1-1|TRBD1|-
CASSLEGDRVSEAFF
TGCGCCAGCAGCTTGGAAGGGGACAGGGTTTCTGAAGCTTTCTTT
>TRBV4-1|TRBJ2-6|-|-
CASSPQQGSGANVLTF
TGCGCCAGCAGCCCACAACAGGGTTCTGGGGCCAACGTCCTGACTTTC
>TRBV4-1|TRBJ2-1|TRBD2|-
CASSPFSGRASEQFF
TGCGCCAGCAGCCCCTTTAGCGGGAGGGCCAGTGAGCAGTTCTTC
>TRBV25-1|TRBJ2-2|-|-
CASSESTGNTGELFF
TGTGCCAGCAGTGAATCAACAGGGAACACCGGGGAGCTGTTTTTT
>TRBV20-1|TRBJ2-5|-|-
CSARILETQYF
TGCAGTGCTAGAATTTTGGAGACCCAGTACTTC
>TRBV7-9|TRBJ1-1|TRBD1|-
CASSRGQGVAFF
TGTGCCAGCAGCAGGGGACAGGGGGTAGCTTTCTTT
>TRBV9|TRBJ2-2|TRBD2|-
CASSASGRRAGELFF
TGTGCCAGCAGTGCTAGCGGGAGGCGGGCCGGGGAGCTGTTTTTT